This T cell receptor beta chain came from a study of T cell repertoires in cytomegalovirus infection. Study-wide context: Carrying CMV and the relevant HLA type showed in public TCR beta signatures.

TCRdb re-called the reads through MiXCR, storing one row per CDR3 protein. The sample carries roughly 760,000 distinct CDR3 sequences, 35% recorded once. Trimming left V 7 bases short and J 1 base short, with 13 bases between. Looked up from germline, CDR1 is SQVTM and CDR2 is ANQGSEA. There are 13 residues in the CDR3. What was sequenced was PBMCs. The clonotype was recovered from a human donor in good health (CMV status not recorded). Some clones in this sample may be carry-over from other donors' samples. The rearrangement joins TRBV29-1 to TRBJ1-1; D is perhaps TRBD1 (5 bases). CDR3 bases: TGCAGCGGCTCTACCAGGGCGAACACTGAAGCTTTCTTT. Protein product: CSGSTRANTEAFF.